This is a list of T cell receptor beta chains from one sample in a study of shared clonotypes between healthy human individuals. Clones were read by immunoSEQ multiplex PCR, and TCRdb kept only the in-frame ones, dropping some. The table has fewer than 3 million clones, 85% to 95% seen once. The sequenced sample was naive CD4+ T cells from PBMCs. These receptors all stem from a young man in good health. Some clones in this sample may be carry-over from other donors' samples. Both conserved end residues are trimmed from each CDR3. Size values are once, few and many counts, or a class for expanded clones, and some rows have none.

. TRBJ1-2 TRBV27 ASRPGHFNLPLGYT
once TRBJ2-5 TRBV25-1 ASSEGGGQTQY
once TRBJ1-3 TRBV18 ASSPTKDPGNTIY
once TRBJ2-7 TRBV7-2 ASSPRRGEQY
. TRBJ1-2 TRBV28 ASRTLSTRMHGYT
. TRBJ2-5 TRBV11-2 ASTLMGVKETQY
. TRBJ1-1 TRBV6-1 ASSEWAGGTEAF
. TRBJ2-6 TRBV2 ASSDYIGGHSGANVLT
. TRBJ1-4 TRBV5-1 ASSLDGFNEKLF
. TRBJ2-1 TRBV9 ASSVVASGRAEINEQF
. TRBJ2-5 TRBV5-1 ASSPRAGQETQY
. TRBJ1-4 TRBV28 ASSLPWGPNEKLF
. TRBJ2-5 TRBV5-1 ASSLSRGEQTQY
. TRBJ2-7 TRBV19 ASSPTGGPREQY
. TRBJ2-1 TRBV5-1 ASSLEGWTYNEQF
. TRBJ2-7 TRBV9 ASSGPRTGFYEQY
. TRBJ1-1 TRBV11-1 ASRRGLGTEAF
. TRBJ1-5 TRBV18 ASSPPGRDSNQPQH
once TRBJ2-7 TRBV30 AWMEGGNEQY
. TRBJ2-5 TRBV5-4 ASSPSGTEETQY
. TRBJ1-4 TRBV19 ASTFPGQNEKLF
. TRBJ1-2 TRBV6-1 ASSESIGVLYGYT
. TRBJ1-5 TRBV28 ASSSTPFNQPQH
. TRBJ2-6 TRBV25-1 ASSASGGTSGANVLT
. TRBJ2-7 TRBV7-3 ASSLTGGTGSGEQY
. TRBJ2-7 TRBV21-1 ASSTSSPGQGTHEQY
. TRBJ2-2 TRBV6-4 ASSEGRYPGTGELF
. TRBJ1-2 TRBV28 ASGMTGNYGYT
. TRBJ2-7 TRBV2 ASTPGAISYEQY
. TRBJ1-2 TRBV5-4 ASSPRGQGSVDYGYT
few TRBJ1-1 TRBV29-1 SADRGPTEAF
. TRBJ1-4 TRBV19 ASSIAGHATNEKLF
. TRBJ2-4 TRBV6-1 ASSDRDINIQY
. TRBJ2-7 TRBV5-1 ASSLGREGEQY
. TRBJ2-1 TRBV15 ATRDRFRLAGVSSYNEQF
. TRBJ2-4 TRBV4-3 ASSQGTYSAKNIQY
. TRBJ1-5 TRBV27 ASSLIVNQPQH
few TRBJ1-1 TRBV5-1 ASSAGTENTEAF
once TRBJ2-5 TRBV10-3 AISDPGQGRETQY
. TRBJ2-3 TRBV4-1 ASSQPGLAVGDTQY
. TRBJ2-2 TRBV28 ASSLPSGRALDTGELF
. TRBJ2-5 TRBV5-5 ASSLTGTGGETQY
once TRBJ2-2 TRBV18 ASSPRNTGELF
. TRBJ2-5 TRBV5-8 ASSLALTSGRGYQETQY
. TRBJ2-3 TRBV5-1 ASSEGLALDTQY
. TRBJ1-2 TRBV6-1 ASSLHRGSNYGYT
. TRBJ2-5 TRBV7-3 ASSSSGVQETQY
. TRBJ1-3 TRBV5-1 ASSAPGFGRNTIY
once TRBJ2-3 TRBV6-5 ASSYISGRSTDTQY
. TRBJ1-5 TRBV6-5 ASSYRQGSQPQH
. TRBJ2-1 TRBV28 ASSLWTSGRRGIVEQF
. TRBJ1-1 TRBV19 ASSRGAPEAF
. TRBJ2-3 TRBV11-2 ASSAREGRTDTQY
. TRBJ1-1 TRBV4-2 ASSQGGKQLPEAF
. TRBJ2-3 TRBV7-3 ASSPMGPTYTQY
. TRBJ2-3 TRBV7-3 ASSLMGLAADTQY
once TRBJ2-1 TRBV28 ASTLPGGSYNEQF
. TRBJ2-5 TRBV2 ASSAGTGQETQY